Detailed here is one T cell receptor beta chain. Its specificity is not known. The data are from a study of T cells in localized non-small cell lung cancer. Study-wide results and limits: Increased T cell density in blood showed an association with longer overall survival.

Data came from immunoSEQ multiplex PCR; TCRdb stores just in-frame clones and leaves some out. Among roughly 30,000 clones listed, 70% to 90% were seen once. The germline gives CDR1 WNHNN, CDR2 SYGVQD (reference sequence). V gave up 7 bases and J gave up 4 bases; unmatched junction bases: 5. The CDR3 length is 13 residues. Source: peripheral blood mononuclear cells, taken before any cancer treatment. This TCR came from a woman aged 40 to 75 with stage III lung adenocarcinoma. This rearrangement joins TRBV10-1 to TRBJ1-1, with TRBD1 matching over 8 bases. CDR3 amino acids: CASTRGRGTEAFF. As DNA, the CDR3 is TGCGCCAGCACCAGGGGGCGCGGCACTGAAGCTTTCTTT.